Listed below are T cell receptor beta chains from one sample, sequenced in a study of cytomegalovirus exposure and HLA in healthy donors. Sequenced by immunoSEQ multiplex PCR; TCRdb stores in-frame clones only, minus some. The table shows about 100,000 clones, with about three quarters occurring only once. Sequencing was carried out using PBMCs. The receptors were gathered from a male donor in good health and CMV-seropositive. CDR3s leave out the opening cysteine and the closing phenylalanine or tryptophan. Fields, in order: J gene, V gene, clone size, CDR3 protein. Part of the rows lack a size; the others show once, few, many or a class for expanded clones.

j_call: TRBJ2-7; v_call: TRBV18; clone_size: .; cdr3_aa: ASSPQGDEQY
j_call: TRBJ2-3; v_call: TRBV7-2; clone_size: .; cdr3_aa: ASSFNSDTQY
j_call: TRBJ1-2; v_call: TRBV19; clone_size: .; cdr3_aa: ASTFTGSSYGYT
j_call: TRBJ1-1; v_call: TRBV7-6; clone_size: few; cdr3_aa: ASSPGQAEAF
j_call: TRBJ2-1; v_call: TRBV7-2; clone_size: few; cdr3_aa: ASSLSGGLFNEQF
j_call: TRBJ1-5; v_call: TRBV6-5; clone_size: few; cdr3_aa: ASSSTGVQPQH
j_call: TRBJ2-7; v_call: TRBV28; clone_size: .; cdr3_aa: ASSTPSGGGSYEQY
j_call: TRBJ1-2; v_call: TRBV5-6; clone_size: .; cdr3_aa: ASSWGGTFNYGYT
j_call: TRBJ2-7; v_call: TRBV5-1; clone_size: .; cdr3_aa: ASSLIGTGTTEQY
j_call: TRBJ1-1; v_call: TRBV5-4; clone_size: .; cdr3_aa: ASRGARGTEAF
j_call: TRBJ2-3; v_call: TRBV5-6; clone_size: .; cdr3_aa: ASSFKDRGLTDTQY
j_call: TRBJ2-5; v_call: TRBV2; clone_size: .; cdr3_aa: ASTLTPSGAIQETQY
j_call: TRBJ2-1; v_call: TRBV2; clone_size: .; cdr3_aa: ASTLLGSSYNEQF
j_call: TRBJ2-4; v_call: TRBV5-6; clone_size: .; cdr3_aa: ASSPKLQGEEY
j_call: TRBJ1-2; v_call: TRBV15; clone_size: .; cdr3_aa: ATSSDLRQGLYGYT
j_call: TRBJ1-5; v_call: TRBV30; clone_size: .; cdr3_aa: AWSLGTGDQPQH
j_call: TRBJ2-1; v_call: TRBV7-3; clone_size: .; cdr3_aa: ASSLQRGAYNEQF
j_call: TRBJ1-5; v_call: TRBV6-5; clone_size: few; cdr3_aa: ASSYGVNQPQH
j_call: TRBJ1-1; v_call: TRBV19; clone_size: .; cdr3_aa: ASSTLGTGVATEAF
j_call: TRBJ2-5; v_call: TRBV4-3; clone_size: .; cdr3_aa: ASSQDPGTVQETQY
j_call: TRBJ1-2; v_call: TRBV7-9; clone_size: .; cdr3_aa: ASSLVWSPNYGYT
j_call: TRBJ2-3; v_call: TRBV19; clone_size: .; cdr3_aa: ASSMRASGGDALLQY
j_call: TRBJ2-2; v_call: TRBV7-9; clone_size: many; cdr3_aa: ASSPRLAGKSLNTGELF
j_call: TRBJ1-1; v_call: TRBV5-4; clone_size: .; cdr3_aa: ASSTDVAGPNTEAF
j_call: TRBJ2-5; v_call: TRBV7-2; clone_size: few; cdr3_aa: ASSLLLGGETQY
j_call: TRBJ2-7; v_call: TRBV7-9; clone_size: .; cdr3_aa: ASSPLSGAGAPYEQY
j_call: TRBJ2-7; v_call: TRBV27; clone_size: .; cdr3_aa: ASSPRGPTYEQY
j_call: TRBJ2-3; v_call: TRBV19; clone_size: .; cdr3_aa: ASSIDLGLLAASTDTQY
j_call: TRBJ1-5; v_call: TRBV19; clone_size: few; cdr3_aa: ASSSQDSHSNQPQH
j_call: TRBJ1-1; v_call: TRBV5-6; clone_size: .; cdr3_aa: ASNQGVVTEAF
j_call: TRBJ2-1; v_call: TRBV4-2; clone_size: once; cdr3_aa: ASSQGTGASYNEQF
j_call: TRBJ2-7; v_call: TRBV18; clone_size: .; cdr3_aa: ASSPPGLAYEQY
j_call: TRBJ2-7; v_call: TRBV5-6; clone_size: .; cdr3_aa: ASSLELAPYEQY
j_call: TRBJ2-1; v_call: TRBV2; clone_size: .; cdr3_aa: ASSGGLITRRYEQF
j_call: TRBJ2-7; v_call: TRBV5-1; clone_size: .; cdr3_aa: ASSPLLASYEQY
j_call: TRBJ2-3; v_call: TRBV2; clone_size: .; cdr3_aa: ASKALGTLFTDTQY
j_call: TRBJ1-2; v_call: TRBV5-1; clone_size: .; cdr3_aa: ASSFQQGDGYT
j_call: TRBJ1-1; v_call: TRBV29-1; clone_size: many; cdr3_aa: SVGQGGTEAF
j_call: TRBJ1-2; v_call: TRBV7-9; clone_size: .; cdr3_aa: ASSHTGTPTNYGYT
j_call: TRBJ2-1; v_call: TRBV7-9; clone_size: .; cdr3_aa: ASSLGQAGEDEQF
j_call: TRBJ1-6; v_call: TRBV9; clone_size: .; cdr3_aa: ASQPGQYNSPLH
j_call: TRBJ2-2; v_call: TRBV28; clone_size: .; cdr3_aa: ASTPPVPNTGELF
j_call: TRBJ2-2; v_call: TRBV4-3; clone_size: .; cdr3_aa: ASSQRGNPGELF
j_call: TRBJ2-3; v_call: TRBV5-1; clone_size: .; cdr3_aa: ASSLQRGSTDTQY
j_call: TRBJ2-3; v_call: TRBV6-1; clone_size: .; cdr3_aa: ASSEQGGTSTDTQY
j_call: TRBJ1-4; v_call: TRBV5-1; clone_size: few; cdr3_aa: ASSLATGNEKLF
j_call: TRBJ1-2; v_call: TRBV28; clone_size: .; cdr3_aa: ASTQRGIYGYT
j_call: TRBJ2-7; v_call: TRBV4-1; clone_size: .; cdr3_aa: ASSPRTSGYEQY
j_call: TRBJ2-3; v_call: TRBV9; clone_size: once; cdr3_aa: ASSVGDRGTDTQY
j_call: TRBJ2-1; v_call: TRBV7-2; clone_size: few; cdr3_aa: ASNPGQGVNEQF
j_call: TRBJ2-3; v_call: TRBV10-2; clone_size: .; cdr3_aa: ASSSPEGGGTDTQY
j_call: TRBJ2-5; v_call: TRBV7-9; clone_size: .; cdr3_aa: ASSPRLAGSWGLQETQY
j_call: TRBJ2-1; v_call: TRBV7-9; clone_size: .; cdr3_aa: ASSLGRAAYNEQF
j_call: TRBJ1-1; v_call: TRBV7-6; clone_size: .; cdr3_aa: ASSLGRFGNTEAF